This T cell receptor beta chain stems from a study of regulatory T cells in long-lasting Graves disease. The time point is: newly diagnosed GD, antithyroid drugs for less than 3 months. The authors made the TCR library using RNA they extracted from PBMCs. As to this clonotype: Its antigen is undetermined.

Building the TCR beta libraries relied on iRepertoire HTBI primers, and CDR3 regions underwent Arm-PCR. TCRdb independently ran MiXCR on the multiplex PCR reads; one entry per CDR3 protein. The data show 680,000 or so distinct CDR3 sequences, about 15% seen once. With V trimmed by 6 bases and J by 3 bases, 8 bases remained unmatched. The CDR3 extends over 15 amino acids. Study conclusions and caveats: TRBV28, TRBJ1-2 and TRBJ2-5 were favored in persistent disease.

This same sample was also part of a study on T cells in Graves' hyperthyroidism and ophthalmopathy.

The sequence derives from a woman in her 30s with Graves disease. The specimen was peripheral blood mononuclear cells (PBMCs), collected at new diagnosis, from a patient treated with antithyroid drugs. The V call is TRBV12-3 or TRBV12-4, the J call TRBJ2-1; 7 bases match TRBD1. The CDR3 region has the DNA TGTGCCAGCAGCCCCCCACAGGGGATCTACAATGAGCAGTTCTTC. It translates to CASSPPQGIYNEQFF.